The clone carrying this TCR beta chain was counted a few times. Its antigen is not identified. TCRdb ran MiXCR on the 5' RACE reads and lists one entry per CDR3 protein. The data show some 660,000 distinct CDR3 sequences, 8.6% seen once. Germline lookup yields CDR1 MNHEY and CDR2 SMNVEV (reference sequence). V was trimmed by 3 bases and J by 9 bases, leaving 9 bases between them. CDR3 size: 12 residues. The sample originates from a study of identical twins. Findings and limits, study-wide: Among out-of-frame alpha sequences shared by twins, low generation probability occurred in excess.

These data were likewise used in another study, on yellow fever vaccine responses in identical twins.

The sequence was obtained from a woman aged 18-29 years in good health. V and J are TRBV27 and TRBJ2-1, with D possibly being TRBD2 (5 bases). Sequencing was done on a sample of PBMCs. CDR3: CASSFGGVEQFF. CDR3 nucleotide sequence: TGTGCCAGCAGTTTTGGAGGTGTTGAGCAGTTCTTC.